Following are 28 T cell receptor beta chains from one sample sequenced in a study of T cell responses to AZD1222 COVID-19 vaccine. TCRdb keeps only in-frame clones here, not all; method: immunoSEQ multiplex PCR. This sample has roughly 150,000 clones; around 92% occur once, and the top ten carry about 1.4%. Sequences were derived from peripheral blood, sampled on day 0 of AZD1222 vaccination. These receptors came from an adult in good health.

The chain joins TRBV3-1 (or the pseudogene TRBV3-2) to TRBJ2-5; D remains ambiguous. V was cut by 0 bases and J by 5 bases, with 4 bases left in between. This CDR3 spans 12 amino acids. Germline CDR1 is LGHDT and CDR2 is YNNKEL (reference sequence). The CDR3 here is CASSQDRETQYF. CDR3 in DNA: TGTGCCAGCAGCCAAGACAGGGAGACCCAGTACTTC.

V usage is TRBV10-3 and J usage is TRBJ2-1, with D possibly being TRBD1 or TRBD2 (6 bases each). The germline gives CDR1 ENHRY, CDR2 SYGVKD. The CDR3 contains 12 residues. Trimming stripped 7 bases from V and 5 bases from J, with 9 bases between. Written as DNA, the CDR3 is TGTGCCATCAAGGGGGGTGACAATGAGCAGTTCTTC. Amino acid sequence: CAIKGGDNEQFF.

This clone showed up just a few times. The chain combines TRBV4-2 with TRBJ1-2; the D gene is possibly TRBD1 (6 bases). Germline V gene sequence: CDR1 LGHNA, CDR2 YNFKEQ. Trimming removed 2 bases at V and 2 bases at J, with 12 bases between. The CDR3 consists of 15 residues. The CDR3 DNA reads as TGTGCCAGCAGCCAACCGGACAGAGTCAACTATGGCTACACCTTC. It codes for CASSQPDRVNYGYTF.

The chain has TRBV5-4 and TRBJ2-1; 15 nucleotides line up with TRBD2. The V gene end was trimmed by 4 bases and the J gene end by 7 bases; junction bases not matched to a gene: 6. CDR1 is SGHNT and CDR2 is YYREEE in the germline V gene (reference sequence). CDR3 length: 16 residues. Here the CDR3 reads CASSGSGTSGRNEQFF. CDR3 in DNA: TGTGCCAGCAGCGGTTCCGGGACTAGCGGGAGGAATGAGCAGTTCTTC.

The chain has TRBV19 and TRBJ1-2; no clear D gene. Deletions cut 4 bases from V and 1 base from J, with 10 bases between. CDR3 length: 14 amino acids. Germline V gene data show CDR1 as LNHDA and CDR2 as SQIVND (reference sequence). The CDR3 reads CASSRSWVNYGYTF. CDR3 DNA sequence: TGTGCCAGTAGTAGGAGTTGGGTTAACTATGGCTACACCTTC.

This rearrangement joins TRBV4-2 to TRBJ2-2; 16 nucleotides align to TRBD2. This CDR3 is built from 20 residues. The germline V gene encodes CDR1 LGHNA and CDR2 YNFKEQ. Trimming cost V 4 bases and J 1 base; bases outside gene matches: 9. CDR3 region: CASSLLRGLAGGRNTGELFF. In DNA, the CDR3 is TGTGCCAGCAGCCTCCTCCGGGGACTAGCGGGAGGGCGGAACACCGGGGAGCTGTTTTTT.

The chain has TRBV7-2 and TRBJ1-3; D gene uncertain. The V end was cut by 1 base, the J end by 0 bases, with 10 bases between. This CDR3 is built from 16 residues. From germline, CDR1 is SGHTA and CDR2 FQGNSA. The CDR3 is CASSLVSQLSGNTIYF. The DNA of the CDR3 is TGTGCCAGCAGCTTAGTTAGCCAGCTCTCTGGAAACACCATATATTTT. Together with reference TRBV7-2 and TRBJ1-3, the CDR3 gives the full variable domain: GAGVSQSPSNKVTEKGKDVELRCDPISGHTALYWYRQSLGQGLEFLIYFQGNSAPDKSGLPSDRFSAERTGGSVSTLTIQRTQQEDSAVYLCASSLVSQLSGNTIYFGEGSWLTVV.

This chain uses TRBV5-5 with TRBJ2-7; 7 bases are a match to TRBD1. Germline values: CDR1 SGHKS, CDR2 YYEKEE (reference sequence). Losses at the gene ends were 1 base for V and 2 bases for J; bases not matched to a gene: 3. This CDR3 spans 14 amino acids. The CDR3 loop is CASSLSTGAYEQYF. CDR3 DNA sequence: TGTGCCAGCAGCTTGTCTACAGGGGCCTACGAGCAGTACTTC. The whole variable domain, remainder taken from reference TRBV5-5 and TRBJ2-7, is DAGVTQSPTHLIKTRGQQVTLRCSPISGHKSVSWYQQVLGQGPQFIFQYYEKEERGRGNFPDRFSARQFPNYSSELNVNALLLGDSALYLCASSLSTGAYEQYFGPGTRLTVT.

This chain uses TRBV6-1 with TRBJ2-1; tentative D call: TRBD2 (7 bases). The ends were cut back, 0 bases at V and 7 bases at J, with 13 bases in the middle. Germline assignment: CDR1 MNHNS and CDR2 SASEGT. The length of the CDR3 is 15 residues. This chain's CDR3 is CASSEAPQGGNEQFF. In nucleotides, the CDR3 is TGTGCCAGCAGTGAAGCCCCACAGGGAGGGAATGAGCAGTTCTTC.

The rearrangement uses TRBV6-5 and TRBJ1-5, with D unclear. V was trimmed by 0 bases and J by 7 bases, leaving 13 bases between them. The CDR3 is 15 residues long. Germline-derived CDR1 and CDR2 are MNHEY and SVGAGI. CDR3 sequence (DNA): TGTGCCAGCAGTTACTCGTTGGGGAATCTCCAGCCCCAGCATTTT. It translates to CASSYSLGNLQPQHF.

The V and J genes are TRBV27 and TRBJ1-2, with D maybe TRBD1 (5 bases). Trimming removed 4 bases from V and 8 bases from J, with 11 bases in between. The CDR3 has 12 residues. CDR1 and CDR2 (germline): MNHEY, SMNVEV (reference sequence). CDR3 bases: TGTGCCAGCAGTTCCCCTCGGGGGGGCTACACCTTC. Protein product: CASSSPRGGYTF.

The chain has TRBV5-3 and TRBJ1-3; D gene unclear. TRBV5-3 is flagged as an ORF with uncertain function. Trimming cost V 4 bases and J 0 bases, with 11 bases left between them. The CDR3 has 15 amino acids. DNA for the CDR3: TGTGCCAGAAGCCATCTGAACCCCTCTGGAAACACCATATATTTT. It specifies CARSHLNPSGNTIYF.

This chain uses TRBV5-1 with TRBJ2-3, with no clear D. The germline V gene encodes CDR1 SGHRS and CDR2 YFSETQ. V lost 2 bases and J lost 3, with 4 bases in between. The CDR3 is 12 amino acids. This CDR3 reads CASSLVTDTQYF. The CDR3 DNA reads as TGCGCCAGCAGCTTAGTGACAGATACGCAGTATTTT.

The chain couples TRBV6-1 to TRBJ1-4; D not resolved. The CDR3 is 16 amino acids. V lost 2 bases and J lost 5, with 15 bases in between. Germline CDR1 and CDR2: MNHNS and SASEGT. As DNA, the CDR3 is TGTGCCAGCAGTGAAATTCACGGAAAGGCCAATGAAAAACTGTTTTTT. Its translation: CASSEIHGKANEKLFF.

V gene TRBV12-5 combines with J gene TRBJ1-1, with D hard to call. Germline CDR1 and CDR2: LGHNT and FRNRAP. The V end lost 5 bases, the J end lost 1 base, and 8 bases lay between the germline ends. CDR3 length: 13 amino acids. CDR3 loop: CASGPPKNTEAFF. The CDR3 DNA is TGTGCTAGTGGTCCCCCCAAGAACACTGAAGCTTTCTTT.

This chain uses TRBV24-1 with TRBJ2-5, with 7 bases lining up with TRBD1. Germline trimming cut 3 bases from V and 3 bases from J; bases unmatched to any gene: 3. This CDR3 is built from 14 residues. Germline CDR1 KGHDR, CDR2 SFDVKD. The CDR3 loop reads CATSDPGTEETQYF. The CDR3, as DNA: TGTGCCACCAGTGATCCCGGGACAGAAGAGACCCAGTACTTC.

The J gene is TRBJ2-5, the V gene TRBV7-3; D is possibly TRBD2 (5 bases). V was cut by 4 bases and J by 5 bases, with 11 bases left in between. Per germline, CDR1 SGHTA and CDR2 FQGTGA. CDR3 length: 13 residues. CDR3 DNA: TGTGCCAGCAGCTGGTCGGGGAGTGAGACCCAGTACTTC. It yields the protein CASSWSGSETQYF.

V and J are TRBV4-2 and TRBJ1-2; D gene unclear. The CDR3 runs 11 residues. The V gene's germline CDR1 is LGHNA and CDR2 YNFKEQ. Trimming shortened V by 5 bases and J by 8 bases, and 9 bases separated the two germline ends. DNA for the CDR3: TGTGCCAGCAGCGGAGTTCGGGGCTACACCTTC. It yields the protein CASSGVRGYTF.

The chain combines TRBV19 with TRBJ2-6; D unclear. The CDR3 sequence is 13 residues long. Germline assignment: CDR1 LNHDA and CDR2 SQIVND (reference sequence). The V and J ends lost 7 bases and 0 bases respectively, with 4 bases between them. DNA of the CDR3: TGTGCCAGTATGGACTCTGGGGCCAACGTCCTGACTTTC. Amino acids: CASMDSGANVLTF. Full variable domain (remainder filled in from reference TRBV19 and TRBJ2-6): DGGITQSPKYLFRKEGQNVTLSCEQNLNHDAMYWYRQDPGQGLRLIYYSQIVNDFQKGDIAEGYSVSREKKESFPLTVTSAQKNPTAFYLCASMDSGANVLTFGAGSRLTVL.

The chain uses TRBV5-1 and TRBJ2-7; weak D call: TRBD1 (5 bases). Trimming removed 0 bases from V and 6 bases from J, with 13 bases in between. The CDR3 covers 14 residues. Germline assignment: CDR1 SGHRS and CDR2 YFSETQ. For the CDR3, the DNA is TGCGCCAGCAGCTTGGGGTGGGCGCAGGGCGAGCAGTACTTC. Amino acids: CASSLGWAQGEQYF. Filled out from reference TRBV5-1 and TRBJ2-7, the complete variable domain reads KAGVTQTPRYLIKTRGQQVTLSCSPISGHRSVSWYQQTPGQGLQFLFEYFSETQRNKGNFPGRFSGRQFSNSRSEMNVSTLELGDSALYLCASSLGWAQGEQYFGPGTRLTVT.

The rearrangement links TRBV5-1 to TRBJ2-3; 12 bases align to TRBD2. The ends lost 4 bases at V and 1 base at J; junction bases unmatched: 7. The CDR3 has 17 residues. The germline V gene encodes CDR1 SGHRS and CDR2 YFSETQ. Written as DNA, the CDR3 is TGCGCCAGCAGCGTGGCTACTAGCGGGGGGCGCACAGATACGCAGTATTTT. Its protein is CASSVATSGGRTDTQYF. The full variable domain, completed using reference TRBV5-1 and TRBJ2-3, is KAGVTQTPRYLIKTRGQQVTLSCSPISGHRSVSWYQQTPGQGLQFLFEYFSETQRNKGNFPGRFSGRQFSNSRSEMNVSTLELGDSALYLCASSVATSGGRTDTQYFGPGTRLTVL.

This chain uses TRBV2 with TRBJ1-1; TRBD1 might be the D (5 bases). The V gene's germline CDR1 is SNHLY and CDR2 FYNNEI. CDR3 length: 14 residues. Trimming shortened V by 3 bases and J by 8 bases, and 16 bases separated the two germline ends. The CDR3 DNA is TGTGCCAGCAGTGATTTTCGAAGAGGGGTCGAAGCTTTCTTT. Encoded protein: CASSDFRRGVEAFF. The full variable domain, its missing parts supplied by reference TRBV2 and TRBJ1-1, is EPEVTQTPSHQVTQMGQEVILRCVPISNHLYFYWYRQILGQKVEFLVSFYNNEISEKSEIFDDQFSVERPDGSNFTLKIRSTKLEDSAMYFCASSDFRRGVEAFFGQGTRLTVV.

The CDR3 DNA is TGTGCCGCCGGGACTAGCGCGGATACGCAGTATTTT. Amino acid sequence: CAAGTSADTQYF. The V call is TRBV10-3, the J call TRBJ2-3; 10 nucleotides align to TRBD2. This CDR3 is 12 amino acids long. The V segment lost 11 bases and the J segment 6 bases; nucleotides outside the gene matches: 5. Germline assignment: CDR1 ENHRY and CDR2 SYGVKD.

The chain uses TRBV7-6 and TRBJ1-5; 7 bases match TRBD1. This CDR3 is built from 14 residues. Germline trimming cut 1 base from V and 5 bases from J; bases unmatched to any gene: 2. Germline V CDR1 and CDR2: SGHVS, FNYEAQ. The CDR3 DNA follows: TGTGCCAGCAGCTTAGGGACAGGCCATCAGCCCCAGCATTTT. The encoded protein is CASSLGTGHQPQHF.

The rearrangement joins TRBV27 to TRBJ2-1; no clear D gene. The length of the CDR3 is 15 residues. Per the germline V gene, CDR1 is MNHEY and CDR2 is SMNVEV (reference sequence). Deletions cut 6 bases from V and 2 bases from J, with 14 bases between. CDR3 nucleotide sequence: TGTGCCAGCAGCTCCCACCCCCAAGCCTACAATGAGCAGTTCTTC. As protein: CASSSHPQAYNEQFF.

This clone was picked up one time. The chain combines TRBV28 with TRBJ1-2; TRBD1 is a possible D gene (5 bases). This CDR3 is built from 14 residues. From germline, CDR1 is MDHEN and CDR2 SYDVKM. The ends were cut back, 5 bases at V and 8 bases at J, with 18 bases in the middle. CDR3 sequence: CASSETDNNGGYTF. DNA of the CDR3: TGTGCCAGCAGTGAGACAGATAATAACGGGGGCTACACCTTC.

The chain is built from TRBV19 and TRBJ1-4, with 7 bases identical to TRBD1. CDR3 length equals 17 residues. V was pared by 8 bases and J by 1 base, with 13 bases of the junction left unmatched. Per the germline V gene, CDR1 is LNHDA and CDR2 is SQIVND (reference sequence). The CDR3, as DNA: TGTGCCAGTGGGGGACGTCTCTACAGGGGAACTAATGAAAAACTGTTTTTT. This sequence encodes CASGGRLYRGTNEKLFF.

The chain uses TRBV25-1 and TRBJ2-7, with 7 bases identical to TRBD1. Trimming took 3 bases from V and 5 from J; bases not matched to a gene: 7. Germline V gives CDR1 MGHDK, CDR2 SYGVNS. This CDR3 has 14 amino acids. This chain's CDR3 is CASSEVRGMDEQYF. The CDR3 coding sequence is TGTGCCAGCAGTGAGGTCAGGGGGATGGACGAGCAGTACTTC.